The 22 T cell receptor beta chains below come from one sample, sequenced in a study of cytomegalovirus exposure and HLA in healthy donors. The PCR was carried out with 60 Vbeta primers and 13 Jbeta primers. The data were produced by immunoSEQ multiplex PCR, yet TCRdb's version contains in-frame clones alone and is incomplete. In the table there are around 91,000 clones, 70% to 85% of which are singletons. What was sequenced was PBMCs. These receptors were obtained from a man between 18 and 35 years old in good health and CMV-seronegative.

This sequence joins TRBV5-1 and TRBJ1-3; 7 nucleotides match TRBD1. This CDR3 contains 16 residues. V lost 4 bases and J lost 1; bases outside the gene matches: 8. CDR1 is SGHRS, CDR2 YFSETQ, per germline. CDR3 sequence (DNA): TGCGCCAGCAGCGGGGCCCTACAGGGGTCTGGAAACACCATATATTTT. Protein sequence: CASSGALQGSGNTIYF.

The genes are TRBV27 and TRBJ2-7; 13 bases agree with TRBD2. The CDR3 is 17 amino acids. Germline trimming cut 2 bases from V and 6 bases from J; bases unmatched to any gene: 10. Per germline, CDR1 MNHEY and CDR2 SMNVEV (reference sequence). CDR3: CASSLPGLAGRRGEQYF. CDR3 DNA sequence: TGTGCCAGCAGTTTACCGGGACTAGCGGGAAGAAGGGGCGAGCAGTACTTC.

This rearrangement joins TRBV6-5 to TRBJ1-2; a weak D match, TRBD1 (6 bases). V lost 10 bases to trimming and J lost 7 bases, with 25 bases between them. The CDR3 loop spans 15 amino acids. Per the germline V gene, CDR1 is MNHEY and CDR2 is SVGAGI. CDR3 nucleotide sequence: TGTGCCACACGATTAGGTAACAGGGCTGTGGCTGGCTACACCTTC. Translating it yields CATRLGNRAVAGYTF.

On this clone itself: Distinct nucleotide sequences in the sample also encode this CDR3. V is TRBV19 and J is TRBJ2-7; TRBD2 is a possible D gene (5 bases). Germline CDR1 is LNHDA and CDR2 is SQIVND (reference sequence). CDR3 length: 14 residues. The germline V and J ends were trimmed by 1 base and 1 base, with 8 bases remaining between them. CDR3 amino acids: CASSIGGSSYEQYF. The CDR3 DNA reads as TGTGCCAGTAGTATAGGAGGGAGTTCCTACGAGCAGTACTTC.

The chain has TRBV9 and TRBJ2-1, with D possibly TRBD2 on 5 matching bases. Germline-derived CDR1 and CDR2 are SGDLS and YYNGEE. V shed 0 bases and J shed 2 bases, with 9 bases lying between them. The CDR3 has 15 residues. CDR3 nucleotide sequence: TGTGCCAGCAGCGTAGAACTAGGGACCTACAATGAGCAGTTCTTC. Translation gives CASSVELGTYNEQFF.

This chain connects TRBV5-1 to TRBJ2-5; 8 positions match TRBD2. CDR1 is SGHRS, CDR2 YFSETQ, per germline. CDR3 length equals 15 residues. The V segment lost 0 bases and the J segment 3 bases; nucleotides outside the gene matches: 4. In DNA form, the CDR3 reads TGCGCCAGCAGCTTGGGAATCGGGAGGGAAGAGACCCAGTACTTC. It specifies CASSLGIGREETQYF.

The chain employs TRBV5-6 and TRBJ1-1; the D gene is possibly TRBD1 (5 bases). CDR3 length: 15 residues. CDR1 SGHDT and CDR2 YYEEEE come from the germline V gene. Trimming shortened V by 4 bases and J by 3 bases, and 16 bases separated the two germline ends. This CDR3 is CASSTGLSGDTEAFF. DNA for the CDR3: TGTGCCAGCAGCACAGGACTTTCGGGGGACACTGAAGCTTTCTTT.

This chain joins TRBV12-5 and TRBJ2-2, with 8 bases lining up with TRBD1. V trimming: 3 bases; J trimming: 5 bases; junction bases outside the gene matches: 8. The CDR3 contains 16 residues. Germline V CDR1 and CDR2: LGHNT, FRNRAP. The CDR3 protein is CASGFSQGAETGELFF. DNA for the CDR3: TGTGCTAGTGGTTTTTCCCAGGGGGCGGAAACCGGGGAGCTGTTTTTT. Based on the CDR3 plus reference TRBV12-5 and TRBJ2-2, the full variable domain is DARVTQTPRHKVTEMGQEVTMRCQPILGHNTVFWYRQTMMQGLELLAYFRNRAPLDDSGMPKDRFSAEMPDATLATLKIQPSEPRDSAVYFCASGFSQGAETGELFFGEGSRLTVL.

This sequence joins TRBV30 and TRBJ1-2; unclear D gene. The germline CDR1 and CDR2 sequences are GTSNPN and SVGIG (reference sequence). CDR3 size: 13 residues. V lost 4 bases and J 2 bases, leaving 11 bases between the germline ends. The chain's CDR3 is CAWTVPPNYGYTF. The CDR3 region has the DNA TGTGCCTGGACAGTCCCTCCCAACTATGGCTACACCTTC.

The rearrangement uses TRBV5-6 and TRBJ1-5, with 11 bases lining up with TRBD1. The CDR3 is 14 amino acids. The germline V gene has CDR1 SGHDT and CDR2 YYEEEE. Trimming removed 4 bases from V and 9 bases from J; junction bases left unmatched: 6. The CDR3 loop is CASSLGTGGSPQHF. CDR3 coding DNA: TGTGCCAGCAGCCTCGGGACAGGGGGGTCGCCCCAGCATTTT.

V and J are TRBV25-1 and TRBJ2-7, with 8 bases matching TRBD1. The CDR3 covers 12 residues. CDR1 and CDR2 (germline): MGHDK, SYGVNS. With 4 bases clipped from V and 6 bases from J, the junction kept 2 bases outside the gene matches. CDR3 nucleotide sequence: TGTGCCAGCAGTGTCACAGGGGGCGAGCAGTACTTC. Residues: CASSVTGGEQYF.

This sequence joins TRBV7-2 and TRBJ1-5; a possible D gene is TRBD1 (5 bases). The CDR3 length is 17 residues. Per germline, CDR1 SGHTA and CDR2 FQGNSA. The V end lost 2 bases, the J end lost 0 bases, and 14 bases lay between the germline ends. The CDR3 reads CASSLLGGRFSNQPQHF. CDR3 DNA: TGTGCCAGCAGCTTATTGGGGGGTCGTTTTAGCAATCAGCCCCAGCATTTT.

V is TRBV6-5 and J is TRBJ2-7; the D gene is possibly TRBD1 (7 bases). Germline-derived CDR1 and CDR2 are MNHEY and SVGAGI. The germline V and J ends were trimmed by 6 bases and 5 bases, with 14 bases remaining between them. This CDR3 contains 13 residues. The CDR3 loop reads CASSARGVDEQYF. The CDR3 bases are TGTGCCAGCAGCGCCAGGGGGGTCGACGAGCAGTACTTC.

The chain recombines TRBV29-1 with TRBJ1-1; possibly TRBD1 for D (6 bases). V was cut by 6 bases and J by 3 bases, with 14 bases left in between. Germline V gene lookup returns CDR1 SQVTM and CDR2 ANQGSEA. The CDR3 contains 13 residues. The DNA of the CDR3 is TGCAGCGTCAGACAGGTCCTGGACACTGAAGCTTTCTTT. Its protein is CSVRQVLDTEAFF.

The genes are TRBV30 and TRBJ1-1, with D uncertain. V dropped 7 bases and J dropped 1 base, with 10 bases sitting between them. Germline CDR1 GTSNPN, CDR2 SVGIG (reference sequence). The CDR3 totals 12 residues. The CDR3 loop reads CALAPQNTEAFF. The CDR3 DNA reads TGTGCCTTAGCCCCACAGAACACTGAAGCTTTCTTT.

The chain carries TRBV6-4 and TRBJ2-3, with D maybe TRBD1 (6 bases). CDR1 MRHNA and CDR2 SNTAGT come from the germline V gene. V was clipped by 8 bases and J by 9 bases, with 18 bases between them. The CDR3 runs to 13 residues. DNA for the CDR3: TGTGCCAGCTCAGACACAGGGCAGAGGACGCAGTATTTT. Protein: CASSDTGQRTQYF.

The chain has TRBV9 and TRBJ1-1; possible D gene TRBD1, 5 bases. The germline V and J ends were trimmed by 3 bases and 1 base, with 16 bases remaining between them. The CDR3 sequence is 16 residues long. Germline CDR1 and CDR2: SGDLS and YYNGEE. The CDR3 DNA is TGTGCCAGCAGCGGGGCCGGGCGGGGCGGGAACACTGAAGCTTTCTTT. Translated: CASSGAGRGGNTEAFF.

This chain joins TRBV5-1 and TRBJ2-7; 7 nucleotides line up with TRBD1. The CDR3 contains 13 residues. The trim removed 4 bases at V and 0 bases at J, leaving 1 base unmatched. CDR1 is SGHRS, CDR2 YFSETQ, per germline. The CDR3 DNA reads TGCGCCAGCAGCAGGACAGGCTCCTACGAGCAGTACTTC. Residues: CASSRTGSYEQYF.

The chain links TRBV4-1 to TRBJ2-7; perhaps TRBD1 as D (5 bases). Germline V gene sequence: CDR1 MGHRA, CDR2 YSYEKL. The V end was cut by 8 bases, the J end by 0 bases, with 20 bases between. This CDR3 spans 16 amino acids. CDR3 residues: CASRRVAVPSSYEQYF. Written as DNA, the CDR3 is TGCGCCAGCCGCAGGGTCGCGGTCCCAAGCTCCTACGAGCAGTACTTC.

V gene TRBV9 combines with J gene TRBJ2-1; possible D gene TRBD2, 6 bases. V was clipped by 3 bases and J by 7 bases, with 14 bases between them. The CDR3 loop spans 14 amino acids. Germline V CDR1 and CDR2: SGDLS, YYNGEE. CDR3 DNA sequence: TGTGCCAGCAGCGCCTGGAGGGAAGGGAATGAGCAGTTCTTC. Translation gives CASSAWREGNEQFF.

The chain combines TRBV7-2 with TRBJ1-2; 11 bases match TRBD1. The CDR3 totals 19 residues. The V gene end was trimmed by 6 bases and the J gene end by 2 bases; junction bases not matched to a gene: 17. Looked up from germline, CDR1 is SGHTA and CDR2 is FQGNSA. Here the CDR3 reads CASSGRRRDRGDENYGYTF. DNA of the CDR3: TGTGCCAGCAGTGGTAGGCGTAGGGACAGGGGGGACGAGAACTATGGCTACACCTTC. Filled out from reference TRBV7-2 and TRBJ1-2, the complete variable domain reads GAGVSQSPSNKVTEKGKDVELRCDPISGHTALYWYRQSLGQGLEFLIYFQGNSAPDKSGLPSDRFSAERTGGSVSTLTIQRTQQEDSAVYLCASSGRRRDRGDENYGYTFGSGTRLTVV.

The chain employs TRBV6-5 and TRBJ1-2; D call uncertain. Per the germline V gene, CDR1 is MNHEY and CDR2 is SVGAGI. The ends were cut back, 2 bases at V and 0 bases at J, with 10 bases in the middle. There are 15 residues in the CDR3. The CDR3, as DNA: TGTGCCAGCAGTTACGCCCCCAGGTCTAACTATGGCTACACCTTC. This encodes CASSYAPRSNYGYTF.